This TCR beta chain comes out of a study of cytomegalovirus exposure and HLA in healthy donors. Whole-study context: Inside one of the first data releases sat some 93 million unique TCRs taken from HLA-typed donors.

This clone was seen more than once but under ten times. Its antigen remains unidentified. This CDR3 region has 16 residues. Germline V CDR1 and CDR2: LGHNA, YNFKEQ. V dropped 0 bases and J dropped 4 bases, with 15 bases sitting between them. Overall study findings and caveats: Indistinguishability led to the exclusion of some V segments, TRBV6-2 and TRBV6-3 included. Most CMV-associated TCR beta chains were later found to appear HLA-restricted. In a later analysis, across HLA loci, associated TCR counts were highest for DRB1, lowest for HLA-C.

The study ran its PCR with 60 Vbeta and 13 Jbeta primers. The method was immunoSEQ multiplex PCR; TCRdb's version includes in-frame clones alone and lacks a portion of them. Of approximately 120,000 clones in the sample, approximately 80% were seen once. This clonotype was obtained from a man aged 35-49 years in good health and CMV-seronegative. The J gene is TRBJ2-5, the V gene TRBV4-2; tentatively, D is TRBD2 (5 bases). Sequencing was done on a sample of PBMCs. CDR3 in DNA: TGTGCCAGCAGCCAAGATCGGGAAAGCGGATCAGAGACCCAGTACTTC. This translates into CASSQDRESGSETQYF.